This TCR beta chain came from a study of T cells in Graves' hyperthyroidism and ophthalmopathy. Turning to the study itself: Peripheral blood specimens were obtained at initial diagnosis, prior to any treatment.

RNA transcripts served as the template for amplifying TCR beta CDR3 regions. HTBI primers drove first-round RT-PCR of the TCR CDR3. MiXCR, applied by TCRdb to the multiplex PCR reads, yields one record per CDR3 protein. Of around 620,000 distinct CDR3 sequences listed, around 15% were seen once; the top ten hold around 4%. The CDR3 extends over 13 amino acids. Germline-derived CDR1 and CDR2 are GTSNPN and SVGIG (reference sequence). General observations from the study: It was a median 6.5 months before onset that the model predicted ophthalmopathy.

Uncontrolled infection, other autoimmune disease, pregnancy or lactation led to exclusion. Turning to this clonotype: What it recognizes is unknown. A much larger clone lies one base from this, so it may be a read error.

The chain carries TRBV30 and TRBJ2-1, with unresolved D. The DNA end lines up better with TRBJ2-7; the J call may be wrong. The origin of this receptor is a woman in her 30s with Graves' hyperthyroidism. Sequenced sample: blood. CDR3: CAWSLRADNEQYF. The CDR3 nucleotides read TGTGCCTGGAGTCTCCGGGCAGACAATGAGCAGTACTTC.